This entry lists 31 T cell receptor beta chains sequenced from one sample in a study of cytomegalovirus exposure and HLA in healthy donors. PCR used 60 Vbeta primers and 13 Jbeta primers. Clones were sequenced by immunoSEQ multiplex PCR, and TCRdb holds only the in-frame ones, with some missing. The profile covers some 140,000 clones, with approximately 80% appearing a single time and less than 1.5% taken by the ten largest. Material: PBMCs. These receptors came from a male donor in good health and CMV-seropositive.

The CDR3 protein is CASSLPSPGEQYF. CDR3 sequence (DNA): TGTGCCAGCAGTCTTCCTTCGCCCGGCGAGCAGTACTTC. The V gene is TRBV28, the J gene TRBJ2-7; D gene ambiguous. Germline CDR1 reads MDHEN; CDR2 reads SYDVKM. This CDR3 region has 13 residues. Trimming cost V 5 bases and J 6 bases, with 14 bases left between them.

V is TRBV4-1 and J is TRBJ2-7; D gene ambiguous. V was cut by 0 bases and J by 0 bases, with 9 bases left in between. The germline V gene encodes CDR1 MGHRA and CDR2 YSYEKL. This CDR3 region has 15 residues. The CDR3 region is CASSQELYGSYEQYF. For the CDR3, the DNA is TGCGCCAGCAGCCAAGAGCTCTACGGCTCCTACGAGCAGTACTTC.

This clone showed up just a few times. The chain has TRBV28 and TRBJ2-7, with 11 bases matching TRBD2. The germline CDR1 and CDR2 sequences are MDHEN and SYDVKM. This CDR3 contains 15 residues. Trimming at V came to 2 bases and at J to 3 bases, leaving 3 bases not matched to a gene. CDR3 nucleotides: TGTGCCAGCAGTTTAAGGCTAGCGGGGGGCTACGAGCAGTACTTC. Residues: CASSLRLAGGYEQYF. Together with reference TRBV28 and TRBJ2-7, the CDR3 gives the full variable domain: DVKVTQSSRYLVKRTGEKVFLECVQDMDHENMFWYRQDPGLGLRLIYFSYDVKMKEKGDIPEGYSVSREKKERFSLILESASTNQTSMYLCASSLRLAGGYEQYFGPGTRLTVT.

The genes are TRBV9 and TRBJ2-7; D perhaps matches TRBD1 (6 bases). CDR1 is SGDLS and CDR2 is YYNGEE in the germline V gene. Trimming stripped 4 bases from V and 5 bases from J, with 13 bases between. The CDR3 has 13 residues. The CDR3 here is CASSTGSVDEQYF. CDR3 nucleotide sequence: TGTGCCAGCAGCACAGGGTCTGTGGACGAGCAGTACTTC.

This chain links TRBV18 with TRBJ2-5, with D tentatively TRBD1 (5 bases). The CDR3 consists of 16 residues. Trimming shortened V by 1 base and J by 5 bases, and 17 bases separated the two germline ends. CDR1 is KGHSH and CDR2 is LQKENI in the germline V gene. The CDR3: CASSPQGYTGSETQYF. The DNA of the CDR3 is TGTGCCAGCTCACCACAAGGGTATACAGGCAGCGAGACCCAGTACTTC.

DNA for the CDR3: TGCAGCGTTGAGTTACAGGGAGGGGGGCAGTACTTC. Encoded protein: CSVELQGGGQYF. The V and J genes are TRBV29-1 and TRBJ2-7; a weak D match, TRBD2 (7 bases). V was trimmed by 3 bases and J by 9 bases, leaving 15 bases between them. The CDR3 sequence is 12 residues long. From germline, CDR1 is SQVTM and CDR2 ANQGSEA.

The rearrangement links TRBV28 to TRBJ2-1; 9 nucleotides match TRBD1. This CDR3 is built from 15 residues. Germline CDR1 is MDHEN and CDR2 is SYDVKM. J was trimmed by 4 bases and V by 7 bases; bases with no gene match: 8. For the CDR3, the DNA is TGTGCCAGCACCCTGCCGGACAGGGGATACAATGAGCAGTTCTTC. Residues: CASTLPDRGYNEQFF.

The V gene is TRBV5-6, the J gene TRBJ2-2; a weak D match, TRBD1 (5 bases). Trimming cost V 1 base and J 6 bases, with 7 bases left between them. Germline CDR1 SGHDT, CDR2 YYEEEE. There are 13 residues in the CDR3. The DNA for the CDR3 is TGTGCCAGCAGCTTGAACAGGCCCGGGGAGCTGTTTTTT. It is translated as CASSLNRPGELFF.

The chain links TRBV13 to TRBJ2-7; 7 bases agree with TRBD2. J gave up 3 bases and V 1 base, and 6 bases lay outside the gene matches. Germline CDR1 is PRHDT and CDR2 is FYEKMQ (reference sequence). The CDR3 has 15 amino acids. The CDR3 loop is CASSLVGGEGYEQYF. The CDR3 DNA reads TGTGCCAGCAGCTTAGTTGGCGGGGAGGGCTACGAGCAGTACTTC.

The chain uses TRBV4-1 and TRBJ2-7; tentatively, D is TRBD1 (6 bases). CDR3 length: 13 amino acids. Trimming pared 1 base from V and 9 bases from J, leaving 13 bases between. Germline V lookup: CDR1 MGHRA, CDR2 YSYEKL. The CDR3 protein is CASSQVTPGVQYF. As DNA, the CDR3 is TGCGCCAGCAGCCAAGTGACCCCAGGGGTGCAGTACTTC.

The chain employs TRBV5-4 and TRBJ1-2, with 9 positions matching TRBD1. Germline CDR1 and CDR2: SGHNT and YYREEE (reference sequence). The V gene end was trimmed by 5 bases and the J gene end by 8 bases; junction bases not matched to a gene: 16. CDR3 length: 16 amino acids. CDR3 in amino acids: CASRHSGSGTGYGYTF. The CDR3 bases are TGTGCCAGCAGACATTCCGGATCCGGGACAGGGTACGGCTACACCTTC.

The chain recombines TRBV6-6 with TRBJ1-3; D is unresolved. Trimming shortened V by 0 bases and J by 0 bases, and 9 bases separated the two germline ends. Per germline, CDR1 MNHNY and CDR2 SVGAGI (reference sequence). CDR3 length: 16 residues. The DNA for the CDR3 is TGTGCCAGCAGTTACTCGGCAGGAAACTCTGGAAACACCATATATTTT. Translated, it gives CASSYSAGNSGNTIYF.

The sample holds one count of this clone. The CDR3 is CASKALAGTDTQYF. Here the CDR3 DNA reads TGTGCCAGCAAGGCACTAGCGGGTACAGATACGCAGTATTTT. The chain employs TRBV27 and TRBJ2-3; TRBD2 matches 9 bases. The CDR3 covers 14 residues. The V gene's germline CDR1 is MNHEY and CDR2 SMNVEV (reference sequence). After removal of 7 bases from V and 3 bases from J, the junction contained 5 bases not matched to a gene.

This clone was counted a single time. The gene calls are TRBV9 and TRBJ2-3, with TRBD2 identical over 9 bases. This CDR3 spans 16 amino acids. Losses at the gene ends were 0 bases for V and 2 bases for J; bases not matched to a gene: 4. Germline V CDR1 and CDR2: SGDLS, YYNGEE. The CDR3 DNA reads as TGTGCCAGCAGCGTAGTTGGCGGGGGGGCCACAGATACGCAGTATTTT. This translates into CASSVVGGGATDTQYF.

V is TRBV5-1 and J is TRBJ2-7; possibly TRBD2 for D (6 bases). This CDR3 is built from 14 residues. V was clipped by 0 bases and J by 5 bases, with 12 bases between them. Germline V CDR1 and CDR2: SGHRS, YFSETQ. CDR3 DNA sequence: TGCGCCAGCAGCTTGGTCGGGGGTGGTGACGAGCAGTACTTC. This codes for CASSLVGGGDEQYF. The whole variable domain, remainder taken from reference TRBV5-1 and TRBJ2-7, is KAGVTQTPRYLIKTRGQQVTLSCSPISGHRSVSWYQQTPGQGLQFLFEYFSETQRNKGNFPGRFSGRQFSNSRSEMNVSTLELGDSALYLCASSLVGGGDEQYFGPGTRLTVT.

This sequence joins TRBV19 and TRBJ2-7; D is unresolved. Between the trimmed V and J ends, which lost 9 bases and 0 bases, there was a span of 18 bases. Germline values: CDR1 LNHDA, CDR2 SQIVND (reference sequence). The CDR3 is 15 residues long. Written as DNA, the CDR3 is TGTGCCAGCCACCCTGGGCAGGCCAGCTCCTACGAGCAGTACTTC. Translated, it gives CASHPGQASSYEQYF. Variable domain in full (rest from reference TRBV19 and TRBJ2-7): DGGITQSPKYLFRKEGQNVTLSCEQNLNHDAMYWYRQDPGQGLRLIYYSQIVNDFQKGDIAEGYSVSREKKESFPLTVTSAQKNPTAFYLCASHPGQASSYEQYFGPGTRLTVT.

In this sample, this clone turned up a few times. The CDR3 coding sequence is TGCGCCAGCAGCCAATCCGGGTTCTCCTACGAGCAGTACTTC. Translated, it gives CASSQSGFSYEQYF. V and J are TRBV4-1 and TRBJ2-7; D is undetermined. CDR1 and CDR2 (germline): MGHRA, YSYEKL. The CDR3 is 14 residues long. V was cut by 2 bases and J by 0 bases, with 8 bases left in between.

The chain is built from TRBV21-1 and TRBJ2-7; the DNA was not used to check the table's D call, TRBD2. TRBV21-1 is annotated as a pseudogene. There are 13 residues in the CDR3. DNA of the CDR3: TGTGCCAGCCTGAGTAGCGGGAGGTCCGAGCAGTACTTC. Protein product: CASLSSGRSEQYF.

The rearrangement links TRBV9 to TRBJ1-6; 7 bases line up with TRBD1. The germline gives CDR1 SGDLS, CDR2 YYNGEE. The CDR3 is made up of 16 amino acids. The junction had 12 bases not matched to a gene; V was cut back by 4 bases and J by 8 bases. CDR3 sequence: CASSISREQGYSPLHF. Here the CDR3 DNA reads TGTGCCAGCAGCATTTCTAGGGAACAGGGGTATTCACCCCTCCACTTT.

The rearrangement links TRBV9 to TRBJ2-7, with 10 positions matching TRBD1. CDR1 and CDR2 from the germline V gene are SGDLS and YYNGEE. CDR3 length: 15 residues. The V segment lost 0 bases and the J segment 5 bases; nucleotides outside the gene matches: 5. Written as DNA, the CDR3 is TGTGCCAGCAGCGTAGAGGGGACAGGGGTGGACGAGCAGTACTTC. It is translated as CASSVEGTGVDEQYF. Full variable domain (remainder filled in from reference TRBV9 and TRBJ2-7): DSGVTQTPKHLITATGQRVTLRCSPRSGDLSVYWYQQSLDQGLQFLIQYYNGEERAKGNILERFSAQQFPDLHSELNLSSLELGDSALYFCASSVEGTGVDEQYFGPGTRLTVT.

V usage is TRBV4-1 and J usage is TRBJ1-1, with a possible D match to TRBD1 (5 bases). CDR1 is MGHRA, CDR2 YSYEKL, per germline. V lost 4 bases to trimming and J lost 3 bases, with 18 bases between them. The CDR3 has 16 amino acids. The CDR3 loop is CASSPHFGGWDTEAFF. The CDR3 DNA is TGCGCCAGCAGCCCGCACTTCGGGGGTTGGGACACTGAAGCTTTCTTT.

This clone occurred a few times. The chain has TRBV28 and TRBJ2-3; 7 bases line up with TRBD2. CDR1 MDHEN and CDR2 SYDVKM come from the germline V gene. The CDR3 runs 13 residues. The trim removed 7 bases at V and 1 base at J, leaving 2 bases unmatched. The CDR3 coding sequence is TGTGCCAGCACTAGCGGACGCACAGATACGCAGTATTTT. This translates into CASTSGRTDTQYF.

V is TRBV6-1 and J is TRBJ2-5; D perhaps matches TRBD2 (6 bases). Germline CDR1 reads MNHNS; CDR2 reads SASEGT. The CDR3 consists of 15 residues. Trimming took off 2 bases at V and 2 bases at J, with 12 bases between the two ends. In DNA form, the CDR3 reads TGTGCCAGCAGTGAAAGTAGCGGAACACAAGAGACCCAGTACTTC. Encoded protein: CASSESSGTQETQYF.

The DNA of the CDR3 is TGTGCCAGCAGCACTCGGACTGAGAACACCGGGGAGCTGTTTTTT. Amino acid sequence: CASSTRTENTGELFF. The chain couples TRBV9 to TRBJ2-2; TRBD2 is a possible D gene (5 bases). Germline values: CDR1 SGDLS, CDR2 YYNGEE. Trimming stripped 4 bases from V and 1 base from J, with 11 bases between. CDR3 size: 15 residues.

The V gene is TRBV18, the J gene TRBJ2-7; 9 bases align to TRBD1. The V gene end was trimmed by 1 base and the J gene end by 7 bases; junction bases not matched to a gene: 20. Germline assignment: CDR1 KGHSH and CDR2 LQKENI. The CDR3 sequence is 19 residues long. CDR3 nucleotides: TGTGCCAGCTCACCACGAACACGGGGGTGGACAGGGGTGTCGCAGGAGCAGTACTTC. Protein sequence: CASSPRTRGWTGVSQEQYF.

CDR3: CASSLQSGTGASGYTF. CDR3 coding DNA: TGTGCCAGCAGCCTTCAGAGTGGGACAGGGGCATCTGGCTACACCTTC. This sequence joins TRBV4-2 and TRBJ1-2, with 10 nucleotides matching TRBD1. Germline V gene sequence: CDR1 LGHNA, CDR2 YNFKEQ. The V segment lost 4 bases and the J segment 7 bases; nucleotides outside the gene matches: 12. This CDR3 has 16 amino acids.

The chain carries TRBV11-3 and TRBJ2-7; 16 nucleotides agree with TRBD2. This CDR3 contains 19 residues. Germline V lookup: CDR1 SGHNT, CDR2 YENEEA. V dropped 5 bases and J dropped 6; count of bases not matched to a gene: 16. The CDR3 region has the DNA TGTGCCAGCAGCAATACGCCGGGACTAGCGGGGGGGCCGAGTTCCGAGCAGTACTTC. Protein product: CASSNTPGLAGGPSSEQYF.

The sample holds a few counts of this clone. J is TRBJ2-7 and V is TRBV7-9; 8 nucleotides agree with TRBD2. The CDR3 runs to 16 residues. CDR1 and CDR2 (germline): SEHNR, FQNEAQ (reference sequence). Trimming took 5 bases from V and 4 from J; bases not matched to a gene: 13. CDR3 sequence: CASSGTRGVGRYEQYF. The CDR3 nucleotides are TGTGCCAGCAGCGGGACGCGGGGGGTCGGTCGATACGAGCAGTACTTC.

The rearrangement joins TRBV5-6 to TRBJ2-1; a weak D match, TRBD1 (7 bases). This CDR3 has 15 amino acids. The germline V and J ends were trimmed by 0 bases and 5 bases, with 12 bases remaining between them. Germline assignment: CDR1 SGHDT and CDR2 YYEEEE. The CDR3 sequence: CASSLGGTANNEQFF. CDR3 sequence (DNA): TGTGCCAGCAGCTTGGGCGGGACAGCAAACAATGAGCAGTTCTTC.

The J gene is TRBJ1-3, the V gene TRBV6-5; D is unresolved. With 7 bases removed from V and 3 bases from J, the gap between germline ends came to 16 bases. Germline CDR1 reads MNHEY; CDR2 reads SVGAGI. This CDR3 region has 15 residues. The CDR3 loop is CASTKSGFGGNTIYF. The CDR3 bases are TGTGCCAGCACCAAATCGGGATTCGGTGGAAACACCATATATTTT.

V usage is TRBV6-5 and J usage is TRBJ1-6; D is possibly TRBD1 (6 bases). V lost 2 bases to trimming and J lost 7 bases, with 6 bases between them. Germline assignment: CDR1 MNHEY and CDR2 SVGAGI. This CDR3 contains 13 residues. CDR3 DNA sequence: TGTGCCAGCAGTTACGACAGGAATTCACCCCTCCACTTT. The encoded protein is CASSYDRNSPLHF.